This T cell receptor (beta chain) stems from a study of T-cell reconstitution after alpha-beta-depleted transplantation in children. CDR3 length equals 16 residues. Germline V gene data show CDR1 as DFQATT and CDR2 as SNEGSKA (reference sequence). V was trimmed by 0 bases and J by 8 bases, leaving 19 bases between them. A word on this clonotype: What it binds is not known.

Overall study results and limits: One year post-transplant, T-cell counts and diversity were largely derived from T cells produced anew. Several patients had high TCRbeta diversity at day 60; it came from surviving recipient T cells and thymic progenitors. Reportedly, roughly two months post-transplant, alpha-beta T cells arose from several hundred expanded graft clones.

Library preparation (for TCRbeta) was performed with unique molecular identifiers. TCRdb re-called the PCR reads with MiXCR, one entry per CDR3 protein. The sample includes about 98,000 distinct CDR3 sequences, 4.5% to 7.5% of them seen just once. The chain carries TRBV20-1 and TRBJ1-4; D may be TRBD1 (5 bases). The source is a female patient aged 2-10 years who had a stem cell transplant for Fanconi anemia, so the T cells may come from the graft donor. This specimen consisted of PBMCs, mostly from graft donor cells, obtained 60 days after TCRalphabeta/CD19-depleted stem cell transplant. The CDR3 DNA sequence: TGCAGTGCTAGAGATGTCTACCGGGGGGGTGGGGAAAAACTGTTTTTT. Its translation: CSARDVYRGGGEKLFF.